The subject of this entry is one T cell receptor (beta chain). Its antigen is not known. The sample originates from a study of shared clonotypes between healthy human individuals. Generated by immunoSEQ multiplex PCR, the TCRdb table keeps only in-frame clones and is missing some. Of around 990,000 clones listed, 70% to 85% were seen once; the top ten hold almost 0.9%. Findings of the study overall: Generally, estimated richness proved larger in naive subsets than it did in memory subsets. Researchers sampled blood only, noting tissue repertoires likely differ.

Sequencing used memory CD4+ T cells from PBMCs. Subset given: CD45RA-negative fraction. This clonotype originated in a young man in good health. Some clones in this sample may be carry-over from other donors' samples.

CDR3 bases: TGTGCCATCAGAGGGGATGGGACAGACACCGGGGAGCTGTTTTTT. This sequence encodes CAIRGDGTDTGELFF. The chain carries TRBV10-3 and TRBJ2-2; 7 bases map to TRBD1. This CDR3 spans 15 amino acids. Germline V gene lookup returns CDR1 ENHRY and CDR2 SYGVKD. The V and J ends lost 6 bases and 3 bases, in that order; junction bases with no gene match: 7.